The 32 T cell receptor beta chains reported below all come from one sample, sequenced in a study of blood T cell repertoires in COVID-19. Sequencing used immunoSEQ multiplex PCR; TCRdb keeps in-frame clones, though not all of them. The sample contains around 100,000 clones, around nine tenths of which appear only once. The specimen sequenced was peripheral blood. All receptors come from a man in his fifties with acute or convalescent COVID-19.

This chain connects TRBV5-4 to TRBJ2-7; possibly TRBD2 for D (6 bases). V lost 0 bases to trimming and J lost 6 bases, with 10 bases between them. The CDR3 runs to 13 residues. The germline CDR1 and CDR2 sequences are SGHNT and YYREEE (reference sequence). DNA for the CDR3: TGTGCCAGCAGCTTGGGAGGCGGGGTCGAGCAGTACTTC. It specifies CASSLGGGVEQYF.

For the CDR3, the DNA is TGTGCCAGCAGTAGGGACAGGGCGCGAAATTCACCCCTCCACTTT. Translation gives CASSRDRARNSPLHF. The V call is TRBV6-5, the J call TRBJ1-6; 9 bases map to TRBD1. With 5 bases clipped from V and 7 bases from J, the junction kept 6 bases outside the gene matches. The germline gives CDR1 MNHEY, CDR2 SVGAGI. The CDR3 is 15 residues long.

The V and J genes are TRBV7-9 and TRBJ2-3, with 7 bases aligning to TRBD1. CDR3 size: 15 residues. Germline V gene data show CDR1 as SEHNR and CDR2 as FQNEAQ (reference sequence). V was clipped by 1 base and J by 2 bases; unmatched bases: 3. The CDR3 DNA is TGTGCCAGCAGCTTAGTAGGACAGGACACAGATACGCAGTATTTT. This codes for CASSLVGQDTDTQYF.

CDR3 DNA: TGTGCCAGCTCACCGGGACAGACAATGAACACTGAAGCTTTCTTT. Its protein is CASSPGQTMNTEAFF. The V call is TRBV18, the J call TRBJ1-1; the match to TRBD1 covers 7 bases. The CDR3 is made up of 15 amino acids. Germline V gene lookup returns CDR1 KGHSH and CDR2 LQKENI. V lost 3 bases to trimming and J lost 0 bases; unmatched junction nucleotides: 4. The full variable domain, its missing parts supplied by reference TRBV18 and TRBJ1-1, is NAGVMQNPRHLVRRRGQEARLRCSPMKGHSHVYWYRQLPEEGLKFMVYLQKENIIDESGMPKERFSAEFPKEGPSILRIQQVVRGDSAAYFCASSPGQTMNTEAFFGQGTRLTVV.

The chain uses TRBV5-6 and TRBJ1-2, with TRBD1 identical over 8 bases. Germline CDR1 SGHDT, CDR2 YYEEEE. Trimming took 3 bases from V and 0 from J; bases not matched to a gene: 10. CDR3 length: 17 residues. The CDR3 DNA follows: TGTGCCAGCAGCTCAGACGACAGGGGAAGGCCTAACTATGGCTACACCTTC. Encoded protein: CASSSDDRGRPNYGYTF. Filled out from reference TRBV5-6 and TRBJ1-2, the complete variable domain reads DAGVTQSPTHLIKTRGQQVTLRCSPKSGHDTVSWYQQALGQGPQFIFQYYEEEERQRGNFPDRFSGHQFPNYSSELNVNALLLGDSALYLCASSSDDRGRPNYGYTFGSGTRLTVV.

V usage is TRBV19 and J usage is TRBJ1-5, with 8 nucleotides matching TRBD1. The length of the CDR3 is 13 residues. Germline V gene sequence: CDR1 LNHDA, CDR2 SQIVND (reference sequence). After removal of 6 bases from V and 4 bases from J, the junction contained 2 bases not matched to a gene. The CDR3 sequence is CASRTGENQPQHF. The CDR3 region has the DNA TGTGCCAGTAGGACAGGGGAAAATCAGCCCCAGCATTTT.

The J gene is TRBJ2-3, the V gene TRBV9, with D maybe TRBD2 (5 bases). Germline CDR1 reads SGDLS; CDR2 reads YYNGEE. V lost 4 bases and J 2 bases, leaving 11 bases between the germline ends. The CDR3 is 14 amino acids. CDR3 nucleotides: TGTGCCAGCAGCTTCAGCGGAAACACAGATACGCAGTATTTT. It encodes CASSFSGNTDTQYF.

The genes are TRBV14 and TRBJ2-4; 9 bases map to TRBD2. This CDR3 comprises 19 residues. CDR1 is SGHDN, CDR2 FVKESK, per germline. J was trimmed by 0 bases and V by 8 bases; bases with no gene match: 17. DNA of the CDR3: TGTGCCAGCTCGAAAGGGGCTAGCGGGATTGGTGGAGCCAAAAACATTCAGTACTTC. Protein sequence: CASSKGASGIGGAKNIQYF.

This chain joins TRBV11-2 and TRBJ1-3; 12 nucleotides match TRBD1. This CDR3 spans 17 amino acids. After removal of 5 bases from V and 2 bases from J, the junction contained 7 bases not matched to a gene. The germline gives CDR1 SGHAT, CDR2 FQNNGV. The CDR3 DNA follows: TGTGCCAGCAGCCGACCGGGACAGGGGGCCCCTGGAAACACCATATATTTT. It is translated as CASSRPGQGAPGNTIYF.

This clone was recorded only once. The rearrangement joins TRBV2 to TRBJ1-1; maybe TRBD1 (5 bases). CDR3 length equals 15 residues. Germline V lookup: CDR1 SNHLY, CDR2 FYNNEI. V was clipped by 2 bases and J by 4 bases, with 14 bases between them. The CDR3 loop is CASSELGGKGTEAFF. The CDR3 DNA is TGTGCCAGCAGTGAATTGGGGGGGAAGGGCACTGAAGCTTTCTTT. Using reference TRBV2 and TRBJ1-1 for the parts outside the CDR3, the full variable domain is EPEVTQTPSHQVTQMGQEVILRCVPISNHLYFYWYRQILGQKVEFLVSFYNNEISEKSEIFDDQFSVERPDGSNFTLKIRSTKLEDSAMYFCASSELGGKGTEAFFGQGTRLTVV.

The J gene is TRBJ2-1, the V gene TRBV4-1, with a weak D call TRBD2 (5 bases). CDR1 is MGHRA and CDR2 is YSYEKL in the germline V gene. The CDR3 sequence is 15 residues long. V gave up 5 bases and J gave up 8 bases, with 19 bases separating them. The CDR3 nucleotides read TGCGCCAGCAGCAAAGCAAATGGGGAGTTTTATGAGCAGTTCTTC. It yields the protein CASSKANGEFYEQFF.

This rearrangement joins TRBV4-2 to TRBJ2-1; tentative D call: TRBD2 (6 bases). The germline V and J ends were trimmed by 1 base and 10 bases, with 14 bases remaining between them. In germline, CDR1 is LGHNA, CDR2 YNFKEQ. The CDR3 is 14 amino acids. CDR3 coding DNA: TGTGCCAGCAGCCAAGTTGGGGGGAGTAAAGAGCAGTTCTTC. Translated: CASSQVGGSKEQFF.

This chain links TRBV11-2 with TRBJ2-1, with a possible D match to TRBD2 (6 bases). Germline V CDR1 and CDR2: SGHAT, FQNNGV. The V gene lost 4 bases and the J gene lost 7 bases, with 14 bases spanning the gap. The CDR3 has 14 residues. CDR3 in amino acids: CASSSATRVNEQFF. The CDR3 nucleotides read TGTGCCAGCAGCTCTGCGACTAGGGTGAATGAGCAGTTCTTC. The whole variable domain, remainder taken from reference TRBV11-2 and TRBJ2-1, is EAGVAQSPRYKIIEKRQSVAFWCNPISGHATLYWYQQILGQGPKLLIQFQNNGVVDDSQLPKDRFSAERLKGVDSTLKIQPAKLEDSAVYLCASSSATRVNEQFFGPGTRLTVL.

The CDR3 spells CASSQERGLDGYTF. The CDR3 region has the DNA TGTGCCAGCAGCCAAGAACGGGGTTTGGACGGCTACACCTTC. The chain couples TRBV3-1 (or the pseudogene TRBV3-2) to TRBJ1-2, with D unresolved. The CDR3 is 14 amino acids. Looked up from germline, CDR1 is LGHDT and CDR2 is YNNKEL (reference sequence). V was cut by 0 bases and J by 8 bases, with 13 bases left in between.

This clone has more than one count but fewer than ten. The chain combines TRBV7-6 with TRBJ2-2, with 9 positions matching TRBD1. Germline CDR1 reads SGHVS; CDR2 reads FNYEAQ. CDR3 length: 15 residues. Unmatched junction bases numbered 8, after V lost 5 bases and J lost 7 bases. The CDR3 coding sequence is TGTGCCAGCAGCAGAGGGACAGGGTCTGGCGGGGAGCTGTTTTTT. The encoded protein is CASSRGTGSGGELFF.

This chain connects TRBV19 to TRBJ1-5; 11 bases agree with TRBD1. There are 15 residues in the CDR3. Germline CDR1 is LNHDA and CDR2 is SQIVND (reference sequence). V was pared by 5 bases and J by 6 bases, with 6 bases of the junction left unmatched. The CDR3 sequence is CASSQDRGPSQPQHF. As DNA, the CDR3 is TGTGCCAGTAGTCAGGACAGGGGGCCATCTCAGCCCCAGCATTTT.

The CDR3 here is CASSQNRGWTEAFF. The CDR3 coding sequence is TGCGCCAGCAGCCAAAACAGGGGGTGGACTGAAGCTTTCTTT. The chain recombines TRBV4-1 with TRBJ1-1, with TRBD1 identical over 8 bases. CDR3 length: 14 residues. Unmatched junction bases numbered 4, after V lost 2 bases and J lost 5 bases. From germline, CDR1 is MGHRA and CDR2 YSYEKL.

The chain combines TRBV7-9 with TRBJ1-2; the D gene is possibly TRBD1 (6 bases). V lost 5 bases and J 6 bases, leaving 19 bases between the germline ends. Germline values: CDR1 SEHNR, CDR2 FQNEAQ (reference sequence). The CDR3 runs to 15 residues. DNA for the CDR3: TGTGCCAGCAGCACCGTGCAGGGGCCTGAAGATGGCTACACCTTC. It yields the protein CASSTVQGPEDGYTF.

The chain employs TRBV6-5 and TRBJ2-7; TRBD1 matches at 10 bases. There are 15 residues in the CDR3. With 5 bases clipped from V and 3 bases from J, the junction kept 7 bases outside the gene matches. Germline V gives CDR1 MNHEY, CDR2 SVGAGI. Here the CDR3 DNA reads TGTGCCAGCAGTACCCTCGGGACAGGGGTCTACGAGCAGTACTTC. Protein product: CASSTLGTGVYEQYF.

The V and J genes are TRBV12-5 and TRBJ2-7; 10 positions agree with TRBD1. V was pared by 4 bases and J by 6 bases, with 9 bases of the junction left unmatched. The CDR3 length is 15 residues. Per the germline V gene, CDR1 is LGHNT and CDR2 is FRNRAP. The CDR3 nucleotides read TGTGCTAGTGGTTCAGGCGGGACAGGGGCCCTCGAGCAGTACTTC. Its translation: CASGSGGTGALEQYF.

In nucleotides, the CDR3 is TGTGCCAGTACCCGGCCGGGACTAGCGGGAGGGCCTGGAAATGAGCAGTTCTTC. This codes for CASTRPGLAGGPGNEQFF. The rearrangement links TRBV19 to TRBJ2-1; 16 nucleotides agree with TRBD2. With 7 bases clipped from V and 7 bases from J, the junction kept 13 bases outside the gene matches. This CDR3 comprises 18 residues. In germline, CDR1 is LNHDA, CDR2 SQIVND (reference sequence).

The chain carries TRBV3-1 (or the pseudogene TRBV3-2) and TRBJ2-4; D gene ambiguous. The CDR3 is 14 residues long. Trimming took 1 base from V and 1 from J, leaving 5 bases between them. The V gene's germline CDR1 is LGHDT and CDR2 YNNKEL (reference sequence). CDR3 coding DNA: TGTGCCAGCAGCCAAGCGAGTGCCAAAAACATTCAGTACTTC. It is translated as CASSQASAKNIQYF.

V usage is TRBV4-3 and J usage is TRBJ1-6, with 7 bases identical to TRBD1. Germline CDR1 LGHNA, CDR2 YSLEER. J gave up 8 bases and V 4 bases, and 8 bases lay outside the gene matches. CDR3 length: 15 amino acids. CDR3 sequence (DNA): TGCGCCAGCAGCCGTTCGACAGGGTTCGATTCACCCCTCCACTTT. Translating gives CASSRSTGFDSPLHF.

The chain employs TRBV21-1 and TRBJ2-1; TRBD2, the table's D call, was not compared with the DNA. TRBV21-1 is marked as a pseudogene. This CDR3 contains 18 residues. The CDR3 reads CASSNFQAGVGRYNEQFF. In DNA, the CDR3 is TGTGCCAGCAGCAATTTCCAAGCGGGAGTCGGCCGGTATAATGAGCAGTTCTTC.

The DNA of the CDR3 is TGTGCCAGCAGCGTGGGACTAGCGGGAGGCAATGAGCAGTTCTTC. This codes for CASSVGLAGGNEQFF. This chain connects TRBV5-5 to TRBJ2-1; TRBD2 matches 15 bases. From germline, CDR1 is SGHKS and CDR2 YYEKEE (reference sequence). Trimming removed 4 bases from V and 6 bases from J; junction bases left unmatched: 2. The CDR3 is made up of 15 amino acids.

The V call is TRBV27, the J call TRBJ1-1, with 9 bases fitting TRBD1. The CDR3 contains 14 residues. Germline CDR1 is MNHEY and CDR2 is SMNVEV (reference sequence). J gave up 5 bases and V 5 bases, and 6 bases lay outside the gene matches. Here the CDR3 DNA reads TGTGCCAGCAGTACCGGACAGGGGCAAACTGAAGCTTTCTTT. Its translation is CASSTGQGQTEAFF.

This chain links TRBV5-1 with TRBJ1-1; no firm D call. The germline CDR1 and CDR2 sequences are SGHRS and YFSETQ. This CDR3 contains 13 residues. V dropped 2 bases and J dropped 2 bases, with 7 bases sitting between them. The CDR3 spells CASSLLQNTEAFF. CDR3 sequence (DNA): TGCGCCAGCAGCTTACTACAAAACACTGAAGCTTTCTTT.

The J gene is TRBJ2-7, the V gene TRBV29-1; TRBD1 aligns across 8 bases. The CDR3 contains 14 residues. The germline gives CDR1 SQVTM, CDR2 ANQGSEA. J was trimmed by 0 bases and V by 0 bases; bases with no gene match: 1. The CDR3 DNA reads as TGCAGCGTTGAAGAGCAGGGGGCCTCCTACGAGCAGTACTTC. It translates to CSVEEQGASYEQYF.

The chain uses TRBV7-2 and TRBJ1-2; no reliable D call. This CDR3 comprises 13 residues. Germline V gives CDR1 SGHTA, CDR2 FQGNSA. V dropped 5 bases and J dropped 3 bases, with 10 bases sitting between them. DNA of the CDR3: TGTGCCAGCAGCCCGCCCGGGGACTATGGCTACACCTTC. Its translation is CASSPPGDYGYTF.

The V gene is TRBV4-3, the J gene TRBJ2-2; 11 bases fit TRBD2. Germline V gene data show CDR1 as LGHNA and CDR2 as YSLEER. This CDR3 comprises 17 residues. Unmatched junction bases numbered 9, after V lost 4 bases and J lost 5 bases. CDR3 loop: CASSPAIAGGLTGELFF. The CDR3 nucleotides are TGCGCCAGCAGCCCTGCAATAGCGGGAGGGCTTACCGGGGAGCTGTTTTTT.

The chain couples TRBV6-5 to TRBJ2-1, with TRBD2 matching over 11 bases. The CDR3 length is 15 residues. CDR1 and CDR2 (germline): MNHEY, SVGAGI. V gave up 6 bases and J gave up 4 bases; unmatched junction bases: 5. This CDR3 is CASSQLAGAYNEQFF. CDR3 DNA: TGTGCCAGCAGCCAACTAGCGGGAGCTTACAATGAGCAGTTCTTC.

V and J are TRBV19 and TRBJ1-1; unclear D gene. Trimming shortened V by 7 bases and J by 8 bases, and 17 bases separated the two germline ends. The germline CDR1 and CDR2 sequences are LNHDA and SQIVND (reference sequence). The CDR3 has 13 amino acids. The CDR3 loop is CASTPVLTAEAFF. CDR3 coding DNA: TGTGCCAGTACCCCTGTTTTAACTGCCGAAGCTTTCTTT.